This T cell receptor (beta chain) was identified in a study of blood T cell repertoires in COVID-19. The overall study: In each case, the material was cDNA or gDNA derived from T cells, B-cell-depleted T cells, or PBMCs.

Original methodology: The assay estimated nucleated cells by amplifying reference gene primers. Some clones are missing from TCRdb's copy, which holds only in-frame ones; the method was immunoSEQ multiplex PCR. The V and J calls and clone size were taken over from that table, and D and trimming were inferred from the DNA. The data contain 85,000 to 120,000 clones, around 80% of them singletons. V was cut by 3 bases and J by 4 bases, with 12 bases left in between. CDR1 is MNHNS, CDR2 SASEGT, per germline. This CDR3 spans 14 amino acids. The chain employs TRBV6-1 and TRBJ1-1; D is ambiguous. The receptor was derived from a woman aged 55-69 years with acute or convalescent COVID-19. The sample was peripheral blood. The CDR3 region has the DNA TGTGCCAGCAGTGAGGTCAGACCGGGCACTGAAGCTTTCTTT. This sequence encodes CASSEVRPGTEAFF.